This entry lists 19 T cell receptor beta chains sequenced from one sample in a study of blood T cell repertoires in COVID-19. Only in-frame clones appear in the TCRdb table, and some are missing; sequencing was by immunoSEQ multiplex PCR. The table records 70,000 to 100,000 clones, roughly 88% of them present only once. Sequencing was carried out using peripheral blood. Receptor source: an older woman with acute or convalescent COVID-19.

V gene TRBV27 combines with J gene TRBJ1-2, with D possibly matching TRBD1 (5 bases). Looked up from germline, CDR1 is MNHEY and CDR2 is SMNVEV (reference sequence). V lost 2 bases to trimming and J lost 8 bases, with 12 bases between them. The CDR3 sequence is 13 residues long. The CDR3 here is CASSLAGYDGYTF. CDR3 bases: TGTGCCAGCAGTTTAGCAGGGTACGACGGCTACACCTTC.

The genes are TRBV19 and TRBJ2-5; 8 positions match TRBD1. Trimming took 5 bases from V and 4 from J; bases not matched to a gene: 3. The V gene's germline CDR1 is LNHDA and CDR2 SQIVND (reference sequence). The CDR3 runs to 13 residues. Here the CDR3 reads CASSFGQGETQYF. The CDR3 region has the DNA TGTGCCAGTAGTTTCGGACAGGGAGAGACCCAGTACTTC.

The chain's CDR3 is CASSEGGRNSPLHF. In DNA form, the CDR3 reads TGTGCCAGCAGTGAGGGAGGACGGAATTCACCCCTCCACTTT. The rearrangement links TRBV6-1 to TRBJ1-6; D not certain. The CDR3 sequence is 14 residues long. Per germline, CDR1 MNHNS and CDR2 SASEGT. The V and J ends lost 3 bases and 7 bases respectively, with 10 bases between them.

The CDR3 DNA reads TGTGCCTGCAACCGGCAGGGTGGTCACAATCAGCCCCAGCATTTT. This gives the protein CACNRQGGHNQPQHF. The chain couples TRBV30 to TRBJ1-5; weak D call: TRBD1 (5 bases). This CDR3 has 15 amino acids. The germline CDR1 and CDR2 sequences are GTSNPN and SVGIG (reference sequence). V was trimmed by 6 bases and J by 3 bases, leaving 18 bases between them.

The J gene is TRBJ1-5, the V gene TRBV28; D is undetermined. This CDR3 region has 13 residues. V dropped 3 bases and J dropped 0 bases, with 3 bases sitting between them. Germline CDR1 and CDR2: MDHEN and SYDVKM. CDR3 nucleotide sequence: TGTGCCAGCAGTTTTAATAGCAATCAGCCCCAGCATTTT. Amino acids: CASSFNSNQPQHF.

This clone was recorded once. This sequence joins TRBV24-1 and TRBJ2-1, with TRBD1 matching over 7 bases. The CDR3 is made up of 15 amino acids. Losses at the gene ends were 3 bases for V and 4 bases for J; bases not matched to a gene: 5. Germline V gene data show CDR1 as KGHDR and CDR2 as SFDVKD. The DNA for the CDR3 is TGTGCCACCAGTGATCACAGGGGAAAATACAATGAGCAGTTCTTC. It translates to CATSDHRGKYNEQFF.

This chain joins TRBV7-2 and TRBJ1-6, with a tentative D call TRBD1 (6 bases). The CDR3 loop spans 14 amino acids. Per the germline V gene, CDR1 is SGHTA and CDR2 is FQGNSA. The ends were cut back, 5 bases at V and 9 bases at J, with 14 bases in the middle. The CDR3 sequence: CASSSRGGGSPLHF. In nucleotides, the CDR3 is TGTGCCAGCAGCAGCCGGGGAGGGGGTTCACCCCTCCACTTT.

The rearrangement links TRBV5-6 to TRBJ2-2, with TRBD1 as a possible D gene (6 bases). In germline, CDR1 is SGHDT, CDR2 YYEEEE. CDR3 size: 12 residues. V was clipped by 6 bases and J by 5 bases, with 8 bases between them. The CDR3 protein is CASNRVTGELFF. CDR3 bases: TGTGCCAGCAACAGGGTTACCGGGGAGCTGTTTTTT.

This clone was seen once. The gene calls are TRBV5-1 and TRBJ2-2; 9 positions agree with TRBD1. The CDR3 length is 14 residues. Germline V gives CDR1 SGHRS, CDR2 YFSETQ. The J segment lost 3 bases and the V segment lost 4 bases, leaving 1 base of the junction unmatched. The CDR3: CASSRDRDTGELFF. The CDR3 coding sequence is TGCGCCAGCAGCCGGGACAGGGACACCGGGGAGCTGTTTTTT.

The rearrangement links TRBV9 to TRBJ2-5, with 7 nucleotides matching TRBD2. The V gene's germline CDR1 is SGDLS and CDR2 YYNGEE. The CDR3 has 14 residues. J gave up 4 bases and V 3 bases, and 6 bases lay outside the gene matches. Here the CDR3 DNA reads TGTGCCAGCAGCGCCGGGAGGAGGGTAGAGACCCAGTACTTC. It codes for CASSAGRRVETQYF. The full variable domain, completed using reference TRBV9 and TRBJ2-5, is DSGVTQTPKHLITATGQRVTLRCSPRSGDLSVYWYQQSLDQGLQFLIQYYNGEERAKGNILERFSAQQFPDLHSELNLSSLELGDSALYFCASSAGRRVETQYFGPGTRLLVL.

This chain connects TRBV24-1 to TRBJ1-1, with D tentatively TRBD1 (6 bases). Trimming removed 9 bases from V and 3 bases from J, with 19 bases in between. The germline gives CDR1 KGHDR, CDR2 SFDVKD. This CDR3 comprises 15 residues. The CDR3 sequence is CATSGGAGSDTEAFF. As DNA, the CDR3 is TGTGCCACCTCGGGGGGCGCGGGGTCGGACACTGAAGCTTTCTTT.

V usage is TRBV4-2 and J usage is TRBJ2-3; TRBD2 aligns across 14 bases. V trimming: 5 bases; J trimming: 4 bases; junction bases outside the gene matches: 2. Germline V CDR1 and CDR2: LGHNA, YNFKEQ. The length of the CDR3 is 15 residues. The CDR3 region is CASSGTSGSADTQYF. In DNA form, the CDR3 reads TGTGCCAGCAGCGGGACTAGCGGGAGTGCAGATACGCAGTATTTT.

This chain connects TRBV18 to TRBJ1-4; TRBD1 agrees at 7 bases. V trimming: 4 bases; J trimming: 7 bases; junction bases outside the gene matches: 3. CDR1 KGHSH and CDR2 LQKENI come from the germline V gene. This CDR3 region has 13 residues. The CDR3 nucleotides are TGTGCCAGCTCACAGGGGGCGACTGAAAAACTGTTTTTT. Translated: CASSQGATEKLFF.

The chain is built from TRBV6-5 and TRBJ2-2; 9 bases fit TRBD1. The germline CDR1 and CDR2 sequences are MNHEY and SVGAGI. The length of the CDR3 is 14 residues. V lost 8 bases and J lost 7; bases outside the gene matches: 8. As DNA, the CDR3 is TGTGCCAGCGGGCGGGACAGGGTGGTCGGGGAGCTGTTTTTT. Amino acid sequence: CASGRDRVVGELFF.

This clone was counted a single time. The genes are TRBV4-1 and TRBJ1-2, with D possibly TRBD1 on 5 matching bases. This CDR3 is 15 amino acids long. The V and J ends lost 6 bases and 1 base respectively, with 15 bases between them. Germline V gene lookup returns CDR1 MGHRA and CDR2 YSYEKL. As DNA, the CDR3 is TGCGCCAGCAGAAAGACAGCCTCCGATAACTATGGCTACACCTTC. It is translated as CASRKTASDNYGYTF.

This chain links TRBV28 with TRBJ2-1, with TRBD1 identical over 11 bases. CDR1 is MDHEN and CDR2 is SYDVKM in the germline V gene. The V and J ends lost 7 bases and 7 bases, in that order; junction bases with no gene match: 9. There are 15 residues in the CDR3. CDR3 in amino acids: CASTQRTGGWNEQFF. In nucleotides, the CDR3 is TGTGCCAGCACCCAAAGGACAGGGGGCTGGAATGAGCAGTTCTTC. Supplemented by reference TRBV28 and TRBJ2-1, the full variable domain reads DVKVTQSSRYLVKRTGEKVFLECVQDMDHENMFWYRQDPGLGLRLIYFSYDVKMKEKGDIPEGYSVSREKKERFSLILESASTNQTSMYLCASTQRTGGWNEQFFGPGTRLTVL.

V and J are TRBV24-1 and TRBJ2-1, with D possibly being TRBD1 (6 bases). Trimming removed 2 bases at V and 5 bases at J, with 15 bases between. Germline CDR1 reads KGHDR; CDR2 reads SFDVKD. The CDR3 extends over 16 amino acids. The chain's CDR3 is CATSDYRDLEDNEQFF. CDR3 in DNA: TGTGCCACCAGTGATTACAGGGATCTGGAGGACAATGAGCAGTTCTTC.

The chain links TRBV18 to TRBJ2-7; TRBD1 agrees at 7 bases. The CDR3 covers 16 residues. V lost 1 base, J lost 0 bases, and 6 bases stayed unmatched. CDR1 and CDR2 (germline): KGHSH, LQKENI. The CDR3 loop is CASSPRGTAASYEQYF. For the CDR3, the DNA is TGTGCCAGCTCACCACGGGGGACAGCCGCCTCCTACGAGCAGTACTTC.

The CDR3 coding sequence is TGCGCCAGCAGTCAGGGCAGGGTAACCGGGGAGCTGTTTTTT. It translates to CASSQGRVTGELFF. The chain recombines TRBV23-1 with TRBJ2-2; weak D call: TRBD1 (5 bases). TRBV23-1 is reported as an ORF; its role is uncertain. The CDR3 contains 14 residues. V lost 3 bases and J lost 5, with 10 bases in between.